The rows below give T cell receptor beta chains drawn from one sample of a study of T cell responses to AZD1222 COVID-19 vaccine. The table came from immunoSEQ multiplex PCR; TCRdb's copy has only in-frame clones and leaves some out. The table shows some 86,000 clones, with approximately 82% occurring only once. The sequencing used peripheral blood, collected on day 0 of AZD1222 vaccination. The receptors originated from an adult in good health. CDR3s include the opening cysteine and the closing phenylalanine or tryptophan. A D gene is named only where the DNA matches it firmly. Some rows mark clone size as missing; the rest say once, few, many or name a class of expanded clone.

>-|-|TRBJ2-7|TRBV6-5
CASSLGGDDYEQYF
TGTGCCAGCAGTCTGGGGGGAGATGACTACGAGCAGTACTTC
>-|once|TRBJ1-4|TRBV2
CASIRDQANEKLFF
TGTGCCAGCATCCGGGACCAAGCTAATGAAAAACTGTTTTTT
>TRBD1|few|TRBJ1-4|TRBV28
CASSRDRGRYEKLFF
TGTGCCAGCAGTCGGGACAGGGGCCGGTATGAAAAACTGTTTTTT
>-|-|TRBJ2-7|TRBV27
CASRTTGPYEQYF
TGTGCCAGCAGAACGACAGGACCCTACGAGCAGTACTTC
>TRBD1|few|TRBJ2-7|TRBV28
CAIEGAGSSYEQYF
TGTGCCATAGAGGGGGCAGGGAGCTCCTACGAGCAGTACTTC
>TRBD2|-|TRBJ2-3|TRBV6-5
CASRLGGRDTQYF
TGTGCCAGCCGACTGGGCGGGAGAGATACGCAGTATTTT
>TRBD1|-|TRBJ1-1|TRBV2
CASRGGQGNTEAFF
TGTGCCAGCAGGGGCGGACAGGGGAACACTGAAGCTTTCTTT
>-|-|TRBJ1-5|TRBV6-6
CASSEGDQPQHF
TGTGCCAGCAGCGAAGGGGATCAGCCCCAGCATTTT
>-|-|TRBJ2-5|TRBV5-6
CASSLGLQETQYF
TGTGCCAGCAGCTTGGGTCTGCAAGAGACCCAGTACTTC
>-|-|TRBJ2-3|TRBV19
CASSPRQLDTQYF
TGTGCCAGTAGTCCGAGACAGTTAGATACGCAGTATTTT
>TRBD1|-|TRBJ1-3|TRBV5-1
CASSLDRGVGNTIYF
TGCGCCAGCAGCTTGGACAGGGGAGTCGGAAACACCATATATTTT
>-|-|TRBJ1-2|TRBV6-2/TRBV6-3
CASSSRWGSNYGYTF
TGTGCCAGCAGCTCCCGATGGGGCAGTAACTATGGCTACACCTTC
>TRBD2|-|TRBJ2-5|TRBV28
CASSLGGNLPTQYF
TGTGCCAGCAGTCTGGGGGGGAATTTACCGACCCAGTACTTC
>-|-|TRBJ1-2|TRBV6-5
CASRHWDGEGYTF
TGTGCCAGCAGGCACTGGGACGGGGAAGGCTACACCTTC
>-|-|TRBJ2-5|TRBV6-5
CASRASQETQYF
TGTGCCAGCCGGGCCAGCCAAGAGACCCAGTACTTC
>-|-|TRBJ2-3|TRBV24-1
CATSDPGLGRDTQYF
TGTGCCACCAGTGATCCAGGGTTGGGGAGAGATACGCAGTATTTT
>-|once|TRBJ2-3|TRBV5-1
CASSLGGSWGPADTQYF
TGCGCCAGCAGCTTGGGGGGTTCCTGGGGTCCGGCAGATACGCAGTATTTT
>-|-|TRBJ1-1|TRBV28
CASTGPNSEAFF
TGTGCCAGTACAGGGCCGAACTCTGAAGCTTTCTTT
>TRBD2|few|TRBJ2-3|TRBV7-2
CASTVAGASDTQYF
TGTGCCAGCACTGTAGCGGGAGCCTCAGATACGCAGTATTTT
>-|-|TRBJ2-1|TRBV24-1
CATSPGDALTYNEQFF
TGTGCCACCAGCCCGGGGGACGCGCTCACCTACAATGAGCAGTTCTTC
>-|once|TRBJ2-7|TRBV21-1
CASPLDPSRLSGSSYEQYF
TGTGCCAGCCCTCTCGACCCATCACGGTTAAGCGGGAGCTCCTACGAGCAGTACTTC
>-|-|TRBJ1-5|TRBV19
CASSIDRRQPQHF
TGTGCCAGTAGTATAGATCGACGGCAGCCCCAGCATTTT
>TRBD2|-|TRBJ2-1|TRBV5-1
CASSLGWTSGSDEQFF
TGCGCCAGCAGCTTGGGGTGGACTAGCGGCTCCGATGAGCAGTTCTTC
>-|-|TRBJ2-3|TRBV18
CASSPPPGLTDTQYF
TGTGCCAGCTCACCACCGCCAGGGCTCACAGATACGCAGTATTTT
>-|-|TRBJ1-2|TRBV30
CAFRPVANYGYTF
TGTGCCTTCCGTCCCGTGGCTAACTATGGCTACACCTTC
>TRBD2|-|TRBJ2-5|TRBV10-2
CASSIREGQETQYF
TGCGCCAGCAGTATACGGGAGGGCCAAGAGACCCAGTACTTC
>TRBD1|few|TRBJ1-3|TRBV28
CATATGTGGINPRSGNTIYF
TGTGCCACCGCTACCGGGACAGGGGGAATAAATCCAAGATCTGGAAACACCATATATTTT
>-|-|TRBJ2-2|TRBV19
CASSGIVNTGELFF
TGTGCCAGTTCCGGGATCGTGAACACCGGGGAGCTGTTTTTT
>-|once|TRBJ2-5|TRBV2
CASSQETQYF
TGTGCCAGCAGCCAAGAGACCCAGTACTTC
>-|-|TRBJ2-6|TRBV7-8
CASSRLRGTGRPLAGTGANVLTF
TGTGCCAGCAGCCGGCTCCGGGGGACAGGGCGACCACTAGCGGGAACCGGGGCCAACGTCCTGACTTTC
>TRBD1|-|TRBJ1-5|TRBV5-5
CASSAGGQGRNQPQHF
TGTGCCAGCAGCGCAGGTGGACAGGGGAGAAATCAGCCCCAGCATTTT
>-|-|TRBJ2-3|TRBV28
CASSPVTTDTQYF
TGTGCCAGCAGTCCGGTCACGACAGATACGCAGTATTTT
>-|-|TRBJ1-1|TRBV5-1
CASSPGATLDTEAFF
TGCGCCAGCAGCCCGGGAGCAACCTTGGACACTGAAGCTTTCTTT
>-|-|TRBJ2-5|TRBV5-1
CASSLGLALDIDQETQYF
TGCGCCAGCAGCTTGGGACTGGCGCTCGATATCGACCAAGAGACCCAGTACTTC
>TRBD1|-|TRBJ1-1|TRBV28
CASSSPGQINTEAFF
TGTGCCAGCAGTTCCCCGGGACAGATTAACACTGAAGCTTTCTTT
>TRBD2|once|TRBJ2-3|TRBV5-4
CASSTMTSGRTDTQYF
TGTGCCAGCAGCACCATGACTAGCGGGAGGACAGATACGCAGTATTTT
>-|-|TRBJ2-1|TRBV12-3/TRBV12-4
CASSLASIGQFF
TGTGCCAGCAGTTTAGCTAGTATAGGGCAGTTCTTC
>TRBD2|-|TRBJ2-3|TRBV3-1/TRBV3-2
CASSQSGSADTQYF
TGTGCCAGCAGCCAAAGCGGGAGCGCAGATACGCAGTATTTT
>TRBD2|-|TRBJ2-1|TRBV10-1
CASSESPTERGSSYNEQFF
TGCGCCAGCAGTGAGTCCCCCACCGAGCGGGGCAGCTCCTACAATGAGCAGTTCTTC
>TRBD2|-|TRBJ2-3|TRBV5-1
CASSFGLAEFTDTQYF
TGCGCCAGCAGCTTCGGGCTAGCGGAATTCACAGATACGCAGTATTTT
>-|-|TRBJ1-1|TRBV7-6
CASSSGELNTEAFF
TGTGCCAGCAGCTCAGGGGAGTTGAACACTGAAGCTTTCTTT
>-|-|TRBJ1-1|TRBV7-8
CASSNLRGGGAEAFF
TGTGCCAGCAGCAACCTCAGGGGCGGCGGCGCTGAAGCTTTCTTT
>TRBD2|-|TRBJ2-3|TRBV2
CASRALGGTNTQYF
TGTGCCAGCAGGGCTCTGGGGGGGACCAATACGCAGTATTTT
>-|few|TRBJ2-1|TRBV28
CATGEYNEQFF
TGTGCCACCGGAGAATACAATGAGCAGTTCTTC
>-|-|TRBJ2-1|TRBV13
CASSLRTYNEQFF
TGTGCCAGCAGCCTGCGGACCTACAATGAGCAGTTCTTC
>-|-|TRBJ2-7|TRBV2
CASRATVFPYEQYF
TGTGCCAGCAGGGCGACTGTTTTTCCCTACGAGCAGTACTTC
>-|-|TRBJ2-1|TRBV24-1
CATSDGLADVSSYNEQFF
TGTGCCACCAGTGATGGCCTCGCGGATGTCAGTTCCTACAATGAGCAGTTCTTC
>-|-|TRBJ1-5|TRBV19
CASSIGSGYQPQHF
TGTGCCAGTAGTATAGGGAGCGGGTACCAGCCCCAGCATTTT
>-|-|TRBJ1-1|TRBV7-2
CASSLAGAMNTEAFF
TGTGCCAGCAGCTTAGCGGGGGCCATGAACACTGAAGCTTTCTTT
>-|-|TRBJ2-3|TRBV30
CAWSVGGDTQYF
TGTGCCTGGAGTGTGGGAGGAGATACGCAGTATTTT